Described below is a single T cell receptor (beta chain) sequence and its context. Time point here: before preoperative PTX-NDP chemotherapy. Germline lookup yields CDR1 SGHKS and CDR2 YYEKEE (reference sequence). This CDR3 has 13 amino acids. These data come from a study of esophageal squamous cell carcinoma under preoperative chemotherapy. Each CDR3 protein is one row after TCRdb ran MiXCR on the PCR reads. The sample yields about 16,000 distinct CDR3 sequences, approximately 50% seen once. The TCR originated in a human donor with esophageal squamous cell carcinoma. The donor label of this sample is uncertain. The material was obtained from a patient given preoperative chemotherapy. The chain joins TRBV5-5 to TRBJ2-1; D gene uncertain. The DNA end is more similar to TRBJ2-7, so the J call may be wrong. CDR3 region: CASSLEGSYEQYF. In DNA, the CDR3 is TGTGCCAGCAGCTTGGAGGGATCCTACGAGCAGTACTTC.